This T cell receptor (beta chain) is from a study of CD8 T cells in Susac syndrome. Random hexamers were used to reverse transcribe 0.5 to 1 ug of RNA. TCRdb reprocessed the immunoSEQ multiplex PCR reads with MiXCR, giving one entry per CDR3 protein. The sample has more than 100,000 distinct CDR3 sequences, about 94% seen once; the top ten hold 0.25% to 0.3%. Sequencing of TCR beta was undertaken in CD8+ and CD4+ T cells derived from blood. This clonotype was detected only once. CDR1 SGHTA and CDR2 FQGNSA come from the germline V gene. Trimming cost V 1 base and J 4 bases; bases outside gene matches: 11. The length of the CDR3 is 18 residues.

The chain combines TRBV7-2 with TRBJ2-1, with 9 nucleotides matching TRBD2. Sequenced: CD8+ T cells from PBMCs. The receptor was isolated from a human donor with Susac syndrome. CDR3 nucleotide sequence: TGTGCCAGCAGCTTAGTGGGCGGCGGGGGGGCGTATTACAATGAGCAGTTCTTC. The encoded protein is CASSLVGGGGAYYNEQFF. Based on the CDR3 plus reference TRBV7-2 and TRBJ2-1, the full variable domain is GAGVSQSPSNKVTEKGKDVELRCDPISGHTALYWYRQSLGQGLEFLIYFQGNSAPDKSGLPSDRFSAERTGGSVSTLTIQRTQQEDSAVYLCASSLVGGGGAYYNEQFFGPGTRLTVL.